The next 8 T cell receptor beta chains were all read from a single sample in a study of T cell responses to AZD1222 COVID-19 vaccine. Assay: immunoSEQ multiplex PCR; the TCRdb copy retains only in-frame clones and omits some. The table lists nearly 100,000 clones, about 88% of them singletons. Sequencing used peripheral blood, obtained on day 0 of AZD1222 vaccination. Receptor source: an adult in good health.

The chain recombines TRBV27 with TRBJ1-5, with D possibly being TRBD1 (6 bases). Germline V gene sequence: CDR1 MNHEY, CDR2 SMNVEV (reference sequence). The CDR3 has 13 amino acids. V dropped 4 bases and J dropped 5 bases, with 9 bases sitting between them. CDR3 sequence (DNA): TGTGCCAGCAGTTATCAGGGGTATCAGCCCCAGCATTTT. It is translated as CASSYQGYQPQHF.

The CDR3 loop reads CASSDTRDQPQHF. CDR3 bases: TGTGCCAGCAGTGACACCAGGGATCAGCCCCAGCATTTT. This chain connects TRBV6-2 or TRBV6-3 to TRBJ1-5; perhaps TRBD1 as D (5 bases). Trimming stripped 5 bases from V and 5 bases from J, with 10 bases between. The length of the CDR3 is 13 residues. The germline gives CDR1 MNHEY, CDR2 SVGEGT.

This clone has a single count. This chain links TRBV2 with TRBJ2-5; 8 nucleotides line up with TRBD1. Germline lookup yields CDR1 SNHLY and CDR2 FYNNEI. This CDR3 comprises 15 residues. V dropped 3 bases and J dropped 4; count of bases not matched to a gene: 7. The CDR3 sequence: CASSEQGARVETQYF. CDR3 DNA: TGTGCCAGCAGTGAGCAGGGGGCGCGTGTAGAGACCCAGTACTTC.

The chain couples TRBV18 to TRBJ2-1; D possibly uses TRBD1 or TRBD2 (6 bases each). The CDR3 consists of 16 residues. The ends were cut back, 3 bases at V and 0 bases at J, with 12 bases in the middle. The V gene's germline CDR1 is KGHSH and CDR2 LQKENI. In nucleotides, the CDR3 is TGTGCCAGCTCACCTGGGGGGCCCAGCTCCTACAATGAGCAGTTCTTC. Translating it yields CASSPGGPSSYNEQFF.

V usage is TRBV3-1 (or the pseudogene TRBV3-2) and J usage is TRBJ1-5; D call uncertain. This CDR3 comprises 15 residues. V lost 1 base and J 3 bases, leaving 10 bases between the germline ends. Per the germline V gene, CDR1 is LGHDT and CDR2 is YNNKEL (reference sequence). The CDR3 is CASSQGIDFNQPQHF. CDR3 nucleotide sequence: TGTGCCAGCAGCCAAGGTATTGATTTCAATCAGCCCCAGCATTTT.

The chain links TRBV5-4 to TRBJ1-2, with no clear D. The CDR3 length is 12 residues. Germline V lookup: CDR1 SGHNT, CDR2 YYREEE (reference sequence). V was cut by 4 bases and J by 8 bases, with 12 bases left in between. The CDR3 is CASSPHMEGYTF. CDR3 nucleotide sequence: TGTGCCAGCAGCCCACACATGGAGGGCTACACCTTC.

The chain carries TRBV9 and TRBJ1-2; 11 nucleotides match TRBD1. Germline values: CDR1 SGDLS, CDR2 YYNGEE. The CDR3 runs 19 residues. The junction had 23 bases not matched to a gene; V was cut back by 6 bases and J by 7 bases. In nucleotides, the CDR3 is TGTGCCAGCACGCACCCAGGGATCCGGGACAGGGGGAAAAGGGGTGGCTACACCTTC. It translates to CASTHPGIRDRGKRGGYTF.

J is TRBJ1-5 and V is TRBV28, with D possibly being TRBD1 (5 bases). V lost 2 bases and J lost 0, with 8 bases in between. The CDR3 has 15 amino acids. Germline V gene data show CDR1 as MDHEN and CDR2 as SYDVKM. CDR3 nucleotide sequence: TGTGCCAGCAGTTTAGGACAACATAGCAATCAGCCCCAGCATTTT. This translates into CASSLGQHSNQPQHF.